This TCR beta chain was obtained from a study of blood T cell repertoires in COVID-19 (dated by TCRdb to 2019 to 2021). Background for the entire study: ImmuneRACE Cohort 3 recovered participants were defined by two consecutive negative NP/OP PCR tests, healthcare professional clearance, or symptom resolution. Samples came from the ongoing ImmuneRACE study (first 160 participants) plus 1,254 subjects from 6 global collaborators. Nearly every sample came with metadata listing a de-identified subject ID, COVID-19 status, age in years and sex. Where available, HLA class I and class II types were obtained from metadata supplied by the sample provider rather than from assay-based typing. Samples covering the acute and convalescent phases of COVID-19 were provided by collaborators in the United States, Italy and Spain. The dataset comprised deeply sampled blood TCRbeta repertoires from subjects exposed to, actively infected with, or recovered from COVID-19. The material from the prospective study consisted of cDNA or gDNA derived from T cells, B-cell-depleted T cells, or PBMCs. The repertoires were released in a freely available public database intended as a resource for research on the immune response to SARS-CoV-2. The full study reports these points: Clinical and demographic metadata were provided uncurated, with the amount varying by source and participant.

The immunoSEQ Assay, a bias-controlled multiplex PCR, was used to amplify TCRbeta CDR3 regions from genomic DNA. Per the original workflow: The number of nucleated cells in each sample was estimated from the amplification of reference gene primers within the assay. To quantify the absolute abundance of each unique TCRbeta CDR3 rearrangement, sequence reads were collapsed and filtered. Productive Simpson clonality was computed per sample as the square root of Simpson's diversity index over productive rearrangements. TCRdb stores this immuneACCESS table with in-frame sequences only. Part of the clones is absent; in the studies checked, under half of the shortfall reflects unresolved V genes, and no reason is known for the rest. The DNA was the basis for D and trimming; V, J and clone size are from that table. In this sample the table shows about 360,000 clones, over 75% of which occur a single time. 1.5% to 2% of the sample is taken by the ten largest.

In the prospective study, participants were roughly 18 to 95 years old, resided in 24 geographic areas of the United States, and were enrolled through a virtual design. In the prospective study, participants were assigned to cohorts based on the clinical history participants reported in a screening survey and a study questionnaire. Mobile phlebotomists in the prospective study collected whole blood, serum and a nasopharyngeal or oropharyngeal swab from every participant. Additional blood draws and questionnaires over an approximately 2-month period could optionally be provided by prospective study participants. Before DNA extraction, blood samples from the prospective study were shipped at room temperature or frozen. In the germline V gene (reference sequence), CDR1 corresponds to SSHAT and CDR2 to FNYEAQ. V trim: 5 bases; J trim: 6 bases; unmatched bases: 9. Spanning cysteine to phenylalanine, the CDR3 consists of 15 amino acids. CDR3 DNA is the only sequence kept; it has 45 bases, read in frame from the first base.

On this clone itself: The antigen it recognizes is unknown. The record has no base qualities; no much larger clone is one base away.

Material: PBMCs or T cells enriched from blood (not recorded which). The receptor chain draws on TRBV7-7 and TRBJ2-2, with 7 bases aligning to TRBD1. The receptor was isolated from a man aged 40-49 years in a cohort exposed to, infected with or recovered from COVID-19 (not recorded which). CDR3 region: CASSETTGTPGELFF. The DNA sequence is as follows: TGTGCCAGCAGCGAGACGACAGGGACACCCGGGGAGCTGTTTTTT.